Sequencing of this T cell receptor beta chain was carried out in a study of T cell responses to AZD1222 COVID-19 vaccine. Note on this clone: Its specificity is not known.

Regarding the study as a whole: White British donors predominated, females outnumbered males, and clonal diversity was possibly underestimated.

Produced via immunoSEQ multiplex PCR; TCRdb's table is partial and in-frame only. This sample yields approximately 130,000 clones, of which about 93% are seen a single time; roughly 0.91% belongs to the top ten. Germline lookup yields CDR1 SGHRS and CDR2 YFSETQ. Trimming took 0 bases from V and 0 from J, leaving 13 bases between them. The CDR3 extends over 18 amino acids. The rearrangement uses TRBV5-1 and TRBJ1-6; D possibly corresponds to TRBD1 (6 bases). The TCR was taken from an adult in good health. Sample: peripheral blood, taken on day 0 of AZD1222 vaccination. The CDR3, as DNA: TGCGCCAGCAGCTTGGCCCTGGGAGGGGGCTCCTATAATTCACCCCTCCACTTT. Protein product: CASSLALGGGSYNSPLHF.